This T cell receptor (beta chain) was captured by sequencing in a study of blood T cell repertoires in COVID-19. Across the study: Whether acute or convalescent, the COVID-19 samples came from the United States, Italy and Spain. Sources were T cells, B-cell-depleted T cells, or PBMCs; the material itself was cDNA or gDNA.

The authors' processing: Amplification of reference gene primers was used by the study to estimate nucleated cell counts. The protocol was immunoSEQ multiplex PCR, while the TCRdb copy is restricted to in-frame clones and leaves out a portion. That table gives V, J and clone size, and the DNA gave D and trimming. The table has around 40,000 clones, about 90% seen once. The receptor comes from a human donor in a cohort sampled during active COVID-19. Sequencing used peripheral blood.

CDR3 DNA: TGTGCCCTAAGCGGGACAGGGAACTCACCCCTCCACTTT. It specifies CALSGTGNSPLHF. The chain carries TRBV2 and TRBJ1-6, with 9 bases fitting TRBD1. With V trimmed by 11 bases and J by 10 bases, 9 bases remained unmatched. CDR1 and CDR2 (germline): SNHLY, FYNNEI. There are 13 residues in the CDR3. Full variable domain (missing parts from reference TRBV2 and TRBJ1-6): EPEVTQTPSHQVTQMGQEVILRCVPISNHLYFYWYRQILGQKVEFLVSFYNNEISEKSEIFDDQFSVERPDGSNFTLKIRSTKLEDSAMYFCALSGTGNSPLHFGNGTRLTVT.